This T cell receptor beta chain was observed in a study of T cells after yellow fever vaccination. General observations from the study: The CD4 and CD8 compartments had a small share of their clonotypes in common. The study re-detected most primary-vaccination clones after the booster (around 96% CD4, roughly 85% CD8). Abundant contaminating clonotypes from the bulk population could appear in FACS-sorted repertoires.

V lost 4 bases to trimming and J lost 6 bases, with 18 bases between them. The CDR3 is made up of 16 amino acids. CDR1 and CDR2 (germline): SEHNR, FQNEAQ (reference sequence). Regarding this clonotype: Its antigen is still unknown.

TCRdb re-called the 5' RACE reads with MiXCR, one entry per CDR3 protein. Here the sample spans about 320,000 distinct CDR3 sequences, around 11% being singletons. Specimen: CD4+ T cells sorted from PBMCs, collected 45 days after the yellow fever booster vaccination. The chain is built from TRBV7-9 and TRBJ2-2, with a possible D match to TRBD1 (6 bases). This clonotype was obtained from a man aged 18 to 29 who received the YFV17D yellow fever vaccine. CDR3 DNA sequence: TGTGCCAGCAGCTCGCCGACAGGAAGGATGGCCGGGGAGCTGTTTTTT. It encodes CASSSPTGRMAGELFF.